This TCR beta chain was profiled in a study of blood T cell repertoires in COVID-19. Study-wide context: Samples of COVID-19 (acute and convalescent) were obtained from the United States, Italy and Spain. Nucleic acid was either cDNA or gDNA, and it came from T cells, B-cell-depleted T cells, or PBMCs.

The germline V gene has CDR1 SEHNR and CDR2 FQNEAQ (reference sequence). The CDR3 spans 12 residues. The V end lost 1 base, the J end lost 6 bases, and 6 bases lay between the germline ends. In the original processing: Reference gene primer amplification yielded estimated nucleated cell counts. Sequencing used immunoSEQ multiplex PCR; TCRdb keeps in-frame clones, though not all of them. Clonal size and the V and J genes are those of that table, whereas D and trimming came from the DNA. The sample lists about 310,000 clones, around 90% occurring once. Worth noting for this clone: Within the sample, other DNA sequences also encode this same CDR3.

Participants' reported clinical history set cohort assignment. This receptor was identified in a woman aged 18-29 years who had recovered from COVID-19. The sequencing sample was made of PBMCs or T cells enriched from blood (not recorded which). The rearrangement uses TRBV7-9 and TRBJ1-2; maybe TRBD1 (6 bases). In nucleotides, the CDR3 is TGTGCCAGCAGCTTAGAGGGGGATGGCTACACCTTC. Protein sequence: CASSLEGDGYTF.